This TCR beta chain was recovered during a study of blood T cells in healthy people across ages. Study information: T cells yielded about one barcoded beta molecule per two cells through template switching.

Trimming at V came to 1 base and at J to 7 bases, leaving 9 bases not matched to a gene. The CDR3 is made up of 16 amino acids. CDR1 is SGHTA, CDR2 FQGNSA, per germline. This clonotype was detected a few times. Its antigen remains unidentified. Study-wide results and caveats: Roughly linearly, TCR beta diversity per million T cells fell as age increased. More naive CD4+ cells and higher diversity were found in long-lived than in aged donors.

For the second PCR, which ran for about 6 to 11 cycles, a sample-barcoded 5' primer and a J-beta primer mix were used. A template-switch adaptor that had 12 random nucleotides put a tag on each cDNA molecule. MiXCR, run by TCRdb on the 5' RACE reads, gives a single entry per CDR3 protein. In the table there are 850,000 to 1,000,000 distinct CDR3 sequences, around 49% of which are singletons. The sample was blood. The genes are TRBV7-2 and TRBJ2-4, with TRBD1 matching 8 bases. The clonotype comes from a man aged 30 to 39 in good health. The CDR3 coding sequence is TGTGCCAGCAGCTTAGTTGGGTTGACAGGGGTCAACATTCAGTACTTC. This codes for CASSLVGLTGVNIQYF. The full variable domain, rest sourced from reference TRBV7-2 and TRBJ2-4, is GAGVSQSPSNKVTEKGKDVELRCDPISGHTALYWYRQSLGQGLEFLIYFQGNSAPDKSGLPSDRFSAERTGGSVSTLTIQRTQQEDSAVYLCASSLVGLTGVNIQYFGAGTRLSVL.